This T cell receptor (beta chain) is drawn from a study of technical replicates of blood from several donors. Clones were read by immunoSEQ multiplex PCR, and TCRdb kept only the in-frame ones, dropping some. The repertoire holds 75,000 to 90,000 clones, with approximately 90% as singletons. The V gene lost 2 bases and the J gene lost 1 base, with 9 bases spanning the gap. CDR1 is MGHDK and CDR2 is SYGVNS in the germline V gene. CDR3 length: 14 residues. The genes are TRBV25-1 and TRBJ2-7; possibly TRBD1 for D (5 bases). The TCR comes from a human donor in good health. The sample was T cells isolated from PBMCs. The CDR3 DNA reads as TGTGCCAGCAGTGAAAGCCCAGGGTCCTACGAGCAGTACTTC. This codes for CASSESPGSYEQYF.